What follows is one T cell receptor beta chain and its context. Repertoires were generated with immunoSEQ multiplex PCR, while TCRdb's copy carries only in-frame clones and drops some. Among around 37,000 clones listed, roughly 70% were seen once. The entry originates in a study of blood T cell repertoires in COVID-19. About the research overall: T cells, B-cell-depleted T cells, or PBMCs provided the cDNA or gDNA that served as material.

This CDR3 has 16 amino acids. Germline V gene data show CDR1 as SSHAT and CDR2 as FNYEAQ (reference sequence). V lost 5 bases and J 1 base, leaving 14 bases between the germline ends. The V call is TRBV7-7, the J call TRBJ2-2, with TRBD2 as a possible D gene (5 bases). This receptor was taken from a man between 65 and 85 years old with COVID-19, enrolled during active disease. Sequenced: peripheral blood. For the CDR3, the DNA is TGTGCCAGCAGCCTCCCCGGTGCGGGGAACACCGGGGAGCTGTTTTTT. Translation: CASSLPGAGNTGELFF.